This record looks at one TCR beta chain sequence and its context. Antigen: not known. Hyperthyroidism in the patients, aged 18 to 65, was newly diagnosed and under 2 months in duration. Blood was obtained at the first hyperthyroidism diagnosis, which preceded any ophthalmopathy symptoms. Fresh peripheral blood, around 9.5 ml, yielded the PBMCs. This sample is drawn from a study of T cells in Graves' hyperthyroidism and ophthalmopathy. General study findings and limits: Blood also showed most of the thyroid clonotypes that were expanded above 0.001.

Authors of the study amplified TCR beta CDR3 regions from RNA transcripts. An initial round of RT-PCR targeting the TCR CDR3 relied on the HTBI primer set. TCRdb fed the multiplex PCR reads into MiXCR, producing one record per CDR3 protein. The table shows fewer than 900,000 distinct CDR3 sequences, with around 19% occurring only once. This clonotype was sampled from a woman between 50 and 59 years old with Graves' hyperthyroidism that later progressed to Graves' ophthalmopathy. What was sequenced was blood.

The CDR3: CASSPRLAGGADTQYF. CDR3 DNA sequence: TGTGCCAGCAGCCCTAGACTAGCGGGGGGGGCAGATACGCAGTATTTT. V and J are TRBV3-1 and TRBJ2-3; 14 bases are shared with TRBD2. CDR3 size: 16 residues. CDR1 LGHDT and CDR2 YNNKEL come from the germline V gene (reference sequence). V lost 4 bases to trimming and J lost 4 bases; unmatched junction nucleotides: 4.